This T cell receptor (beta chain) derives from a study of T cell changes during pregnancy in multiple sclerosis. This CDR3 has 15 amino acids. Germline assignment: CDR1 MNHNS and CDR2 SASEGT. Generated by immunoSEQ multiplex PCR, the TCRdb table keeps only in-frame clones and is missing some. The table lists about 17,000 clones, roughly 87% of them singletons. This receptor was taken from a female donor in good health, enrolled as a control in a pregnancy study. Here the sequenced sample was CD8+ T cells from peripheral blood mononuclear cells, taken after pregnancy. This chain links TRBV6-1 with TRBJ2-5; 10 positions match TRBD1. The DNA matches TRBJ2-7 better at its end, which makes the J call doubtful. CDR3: CASSEAPDRGYEQYF. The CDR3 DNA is TGTGCCAGCAGTGAAGCGCCGGACAGGGGGTACGAGCAGTACTTC.